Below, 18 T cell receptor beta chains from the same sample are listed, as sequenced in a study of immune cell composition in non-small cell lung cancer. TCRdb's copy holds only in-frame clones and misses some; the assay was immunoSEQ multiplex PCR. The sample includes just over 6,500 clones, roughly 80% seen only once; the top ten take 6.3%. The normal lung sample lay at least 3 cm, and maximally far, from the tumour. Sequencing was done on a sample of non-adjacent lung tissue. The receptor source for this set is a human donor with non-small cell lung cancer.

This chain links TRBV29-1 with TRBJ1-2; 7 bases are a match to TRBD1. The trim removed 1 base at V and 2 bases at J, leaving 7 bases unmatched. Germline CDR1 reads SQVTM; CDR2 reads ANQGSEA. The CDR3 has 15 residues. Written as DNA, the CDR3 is TGCAGCGTTGAAGGCGGGGACAGTCAGAACTATGGCTACACCTTC. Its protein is CSVEGGDSQNYGYTF.

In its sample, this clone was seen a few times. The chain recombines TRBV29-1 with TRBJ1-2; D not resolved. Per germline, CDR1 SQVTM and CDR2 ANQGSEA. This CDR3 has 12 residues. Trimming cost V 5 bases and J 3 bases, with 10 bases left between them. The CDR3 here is CSVQRSYYGYTF. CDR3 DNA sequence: TGCAGCGTTCAGCGCAGTTACTATGGCTACACCTTC. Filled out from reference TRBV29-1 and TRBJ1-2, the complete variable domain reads SAVISQKPSRDICQRGTSLTIQCQVDSQVTMMFWYRQQPGQSLTLIATANQGSEATYESGFVIDKFPISRPNLTFSTLTVSNMSPEDSSIYLCSVQRSYYGYTFGSGTRLTVV.

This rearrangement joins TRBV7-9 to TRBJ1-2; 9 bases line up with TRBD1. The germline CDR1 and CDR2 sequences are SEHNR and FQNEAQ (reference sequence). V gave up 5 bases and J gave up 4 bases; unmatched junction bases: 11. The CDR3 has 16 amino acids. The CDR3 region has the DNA TGTGCCAGCAGCCCCGATGGACAGGGGTATGGCTATGGCTACACCTTC. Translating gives CASSPDGQGYGYGYTF.

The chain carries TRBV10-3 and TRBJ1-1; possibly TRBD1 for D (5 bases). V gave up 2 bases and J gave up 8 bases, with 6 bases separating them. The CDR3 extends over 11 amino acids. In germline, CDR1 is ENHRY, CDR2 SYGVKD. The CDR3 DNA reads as TGTGCCATCAGTGAGGCAGGGGAAGCTTTCTTT. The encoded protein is CAISEAGEAFF.

The CDR3 sequence: CASSRGSYEQYF. CDR3 nucleotides: TGTGCCAGTAGTCGAGGGTCCTACGAGCAGTACTTC. This sequence joins TRBV19 and TRBJ2-7; D might be TRBD2 (5 bases). V was trimmed by 5 bases and J by 1 base, leaving 6 bases between them. Germline loops: CDR1 LNHDA, CDR2 SQIVND (reference sequence). The CDR3 runs to 12 residues.

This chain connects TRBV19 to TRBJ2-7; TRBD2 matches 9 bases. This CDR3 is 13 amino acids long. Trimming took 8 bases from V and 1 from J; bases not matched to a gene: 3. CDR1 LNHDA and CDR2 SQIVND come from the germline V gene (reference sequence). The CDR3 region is CASRGRGSYEQYF. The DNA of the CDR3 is TGTGCCAGTCGCGGGAGGGGTTCCTACGAGCAGTACTTC.

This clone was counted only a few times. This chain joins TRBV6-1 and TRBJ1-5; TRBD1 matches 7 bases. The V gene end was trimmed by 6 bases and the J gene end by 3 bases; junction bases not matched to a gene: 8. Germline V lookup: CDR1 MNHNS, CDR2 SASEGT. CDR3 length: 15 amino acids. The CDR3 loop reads CASREDRRDNQPQHF. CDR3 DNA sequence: TGTGCCAGCAGAGAGGACAGGCGGGACAATCAGCCCCAGCATTTT.

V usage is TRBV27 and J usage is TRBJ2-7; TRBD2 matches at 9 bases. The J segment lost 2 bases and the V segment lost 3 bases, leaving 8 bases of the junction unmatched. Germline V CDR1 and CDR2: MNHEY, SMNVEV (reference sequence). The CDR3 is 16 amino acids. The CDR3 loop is CASSLHTSGSPYEQYF. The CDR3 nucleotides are TGTGCCAGCAGTTTGCATACTAGCGGGTCTCCCTACGAGCAGTACTTC.

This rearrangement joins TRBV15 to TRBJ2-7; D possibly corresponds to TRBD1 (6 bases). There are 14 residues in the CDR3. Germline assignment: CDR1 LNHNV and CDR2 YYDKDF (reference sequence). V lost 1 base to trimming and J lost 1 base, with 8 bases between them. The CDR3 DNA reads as TGTGCCACCAGCAGAGCGGACAGATCCTACGAGCAGTACTTC. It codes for CATSRADRSYEQYF.

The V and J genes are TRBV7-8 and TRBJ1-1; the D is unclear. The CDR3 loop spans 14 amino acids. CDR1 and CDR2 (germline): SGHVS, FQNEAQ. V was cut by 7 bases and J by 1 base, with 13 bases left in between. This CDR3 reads CASTETLGNTEAFF. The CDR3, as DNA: TGTGCCAGCACCGAGACATTGGGGAACACTGAAGCTTTCTTT.

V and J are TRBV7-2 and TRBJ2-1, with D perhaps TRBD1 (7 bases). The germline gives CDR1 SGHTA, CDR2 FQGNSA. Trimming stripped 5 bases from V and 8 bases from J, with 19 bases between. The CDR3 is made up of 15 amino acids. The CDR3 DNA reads TGTGCCAGCAGCCCCCAGGGGGGACCCGCCTATGAGCAGTTCTTC. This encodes CASSPQGGPAYEQFF.

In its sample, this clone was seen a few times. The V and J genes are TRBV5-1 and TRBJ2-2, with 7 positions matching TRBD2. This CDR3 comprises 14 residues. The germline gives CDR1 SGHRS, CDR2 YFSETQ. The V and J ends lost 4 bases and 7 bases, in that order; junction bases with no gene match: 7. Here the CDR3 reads CASSNRPGGGELFF. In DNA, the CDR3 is TGCGCCAGCAGCAATCGACCGGGGGGCGGGGAGCTGTTTTTT.

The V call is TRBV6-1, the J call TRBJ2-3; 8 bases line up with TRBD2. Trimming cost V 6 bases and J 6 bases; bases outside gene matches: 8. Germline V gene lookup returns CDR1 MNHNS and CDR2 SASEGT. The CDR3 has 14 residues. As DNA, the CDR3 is TGTGCCAGCAGCTCCCGGGGGGGGTGGGATACGCAGTATTTT. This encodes CASSSRGGWDTQYF.

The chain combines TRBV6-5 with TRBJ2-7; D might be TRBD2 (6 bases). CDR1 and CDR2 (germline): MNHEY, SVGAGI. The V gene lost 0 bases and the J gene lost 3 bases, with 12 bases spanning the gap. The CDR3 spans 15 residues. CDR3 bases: TGTGCCAGCAGTTACTCGCGGGGATCGGACTACGAGCAGTACTTC. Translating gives CASSYSRGSDYEQYF.

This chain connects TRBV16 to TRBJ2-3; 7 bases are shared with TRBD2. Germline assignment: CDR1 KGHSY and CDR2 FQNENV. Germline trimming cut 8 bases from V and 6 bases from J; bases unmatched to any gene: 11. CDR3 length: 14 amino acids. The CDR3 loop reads CASASEAGLDTQYF. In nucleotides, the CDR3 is TGTGCCAGCGCCTCAGAAGCGGGACTTGATACGCAGTATTTT.

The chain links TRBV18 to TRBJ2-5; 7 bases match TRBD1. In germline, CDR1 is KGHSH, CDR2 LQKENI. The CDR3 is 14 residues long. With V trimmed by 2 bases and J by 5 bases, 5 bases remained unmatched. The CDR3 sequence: CASSPGRGSETQYF. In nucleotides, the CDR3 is TGTGCCAGCTCACCAGGCAGGGGGTCCGAGACCCAGTACTTC. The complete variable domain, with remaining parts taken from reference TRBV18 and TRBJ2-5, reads NAGVMQNPRHLVRRRGQEARLRCSPMKGHSHVYWYRQLPEEGLKFMVYLQKENIIDESGMPKERFSAEFPKEGPSILRIQQVVRGDSAAYFCASSPGRGSETQYFGPGTRLLVL.

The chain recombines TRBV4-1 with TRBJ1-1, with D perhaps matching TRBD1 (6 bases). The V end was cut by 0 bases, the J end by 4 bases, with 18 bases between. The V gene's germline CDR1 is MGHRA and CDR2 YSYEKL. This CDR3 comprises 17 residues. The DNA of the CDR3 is TGCGCCAGCAGCCAAGAGGGGGCCAGGGAATGGAGCACTGAAGCTTTCTTT. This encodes CASSQEGAREWSTEAFF.

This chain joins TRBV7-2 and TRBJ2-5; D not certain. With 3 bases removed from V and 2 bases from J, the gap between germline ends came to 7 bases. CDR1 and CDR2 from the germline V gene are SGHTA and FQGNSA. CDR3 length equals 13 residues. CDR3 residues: CASSFGQQETQYF. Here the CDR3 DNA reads TGTGCCAGCAGCTTTGGCCAGCAAGAGACCCAGTACTTC. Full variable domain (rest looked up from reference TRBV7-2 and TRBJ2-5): GAGVSQSPSNKVTEKGKDVELRCDPISGHTALYWYRQSLGQGLEFLIYFQGNSAPDKSGLPSDRFSAERTGGSVSTLTIQRTQQEDSAVYLCASSFGQQETQYFGPGTRLLVL.